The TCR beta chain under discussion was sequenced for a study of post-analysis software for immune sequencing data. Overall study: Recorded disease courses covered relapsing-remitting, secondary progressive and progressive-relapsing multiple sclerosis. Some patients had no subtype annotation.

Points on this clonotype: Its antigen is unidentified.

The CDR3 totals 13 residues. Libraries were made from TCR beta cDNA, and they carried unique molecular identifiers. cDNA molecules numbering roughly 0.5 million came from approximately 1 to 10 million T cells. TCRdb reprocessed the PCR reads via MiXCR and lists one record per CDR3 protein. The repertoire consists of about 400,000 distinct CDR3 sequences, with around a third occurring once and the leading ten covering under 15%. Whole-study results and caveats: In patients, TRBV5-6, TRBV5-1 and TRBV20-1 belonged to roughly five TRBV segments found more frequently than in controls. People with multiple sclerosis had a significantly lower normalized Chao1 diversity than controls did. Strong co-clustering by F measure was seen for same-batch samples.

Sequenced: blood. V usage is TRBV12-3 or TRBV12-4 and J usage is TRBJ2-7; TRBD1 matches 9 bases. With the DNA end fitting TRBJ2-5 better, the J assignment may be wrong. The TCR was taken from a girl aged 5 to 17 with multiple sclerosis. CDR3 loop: CASRTQGAETQYF. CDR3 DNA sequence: TGTGCCAGCAGAACACAGGGGGCAGAGACCCAGTACTTC.